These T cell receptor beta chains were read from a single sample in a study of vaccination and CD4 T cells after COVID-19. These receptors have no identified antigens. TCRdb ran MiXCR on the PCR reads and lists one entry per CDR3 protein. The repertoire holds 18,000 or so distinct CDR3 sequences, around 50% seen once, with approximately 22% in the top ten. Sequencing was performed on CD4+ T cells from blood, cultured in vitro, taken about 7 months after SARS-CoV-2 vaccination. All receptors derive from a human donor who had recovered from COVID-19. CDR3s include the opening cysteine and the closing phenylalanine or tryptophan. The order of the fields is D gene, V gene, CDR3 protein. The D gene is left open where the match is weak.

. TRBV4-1 CASSQETGLDNQPQHF
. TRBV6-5 CASSYQNPSLGSWEQYF
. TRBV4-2 CASSQDILDGDDDTQYF
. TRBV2 CASSSYGGSGNTIYF
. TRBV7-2 CASSFWTRTEAFF
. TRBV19 CASSPALLGRGNTEAFF
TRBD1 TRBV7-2 CASSIRGRDGYTF
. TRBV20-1 CSARDRESNQPQHF
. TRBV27 CASSLHHQGGDGYTF
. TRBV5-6 CASSLQYNNSPLHF
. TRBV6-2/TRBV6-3 CASSPTRPENIQYF
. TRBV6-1 CASSRGREAFF
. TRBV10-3 CAISEGRREQFF
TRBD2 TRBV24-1 CATSDLPSSGRQETQYF
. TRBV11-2 CASSLGYRADTQYF
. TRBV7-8 CASSKRALPTVTDTQYF
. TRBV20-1 CSARLAGAYNSPLHF
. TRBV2 CASSERGGDGYTF
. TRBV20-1 CSASDGRNSPLHF
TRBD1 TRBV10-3 CAISESWGQGGQPQHF
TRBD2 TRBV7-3 CASSATSGTLNEQFF
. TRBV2 CASNAGQETQYF
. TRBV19 CASSSGVRSPLHF
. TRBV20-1 CSARTWVGEISPLHF
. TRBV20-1 CSARPGMNTEAFF
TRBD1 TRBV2 CASVQGRDTQYF
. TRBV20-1 CSAREDLLGETQHF
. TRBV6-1 CASRTYREGEQYF
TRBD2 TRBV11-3 CASSLSGGQETQYF
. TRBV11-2 CASSRPGRGYGYTF
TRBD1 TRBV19 CASSMGQKDTQYF
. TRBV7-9 CASSRGQDDVEKLFF
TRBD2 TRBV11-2 CASSLRILAGGSYNEQFF
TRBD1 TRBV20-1 CSASRTGYTEAFF
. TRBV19 CASKGNRVRNTEAFF
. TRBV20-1 CSASEANYGYTF
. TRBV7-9 CASSLAAEEKLFF
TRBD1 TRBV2 CASVGDRGETQYF
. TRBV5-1 CASRPQPNQPQHF
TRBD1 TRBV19 CASSGTGESYGYTF
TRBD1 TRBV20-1 CSANSGTAQETQYF
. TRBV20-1 CSARDPGWEQYF
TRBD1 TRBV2 CASNTGDRYQPQHF
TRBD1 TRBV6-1 CASSAYRGGSTEAFF
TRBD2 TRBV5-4 CASSRWTSGGVDTQYF
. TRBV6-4 CASSSGPPSNQPQHF
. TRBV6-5 CASSYSTARGVDGYTF
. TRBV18 CASSRTQQGGTDTQYF
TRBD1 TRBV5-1 CASSLDPGQGERYGYTF
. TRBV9 CASSVDAGEQPQHF
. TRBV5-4 CASSPGQGSPLHF
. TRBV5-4 CASSQDSFHSNSPLHF
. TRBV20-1 CSARGGANYNEQFF
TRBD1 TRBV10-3 CAISENRQGDRGYTF
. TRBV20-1 CSAPLELPSGNTIYF
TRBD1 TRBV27 CASRPWDSLMNTEAFF